The next 29 T cell receptor beta chains were all read from a single sample in a study of siplizumab effects on memory and regulatory T cells. The data were produced by immunoSEQ multiplex PCR, yet TCRdb's version contains in-frame clones alone and is incomplete. This sample has 90,000 to 95,000 clones, with approximately 94% found just once. The sequenced sample was CD8+ T cells sorted from blood. Receptor source: a human donor in good health.

This sequence joins TRBV6-6 and TRBJ2-1; 10 bases line up with TRBD2. The CDR3 length is 14 residues. Germline-derived CDR1 and CDR2 are MNHNY and SVGAGI (reference sequence). The trim removed 7 bases at V and 8 bases at J, leaving 8 bases unmatched. The CDR3 spells CASIWERGGHEQFF. The DNA for the CDR3 is TGTGCCAGCATTTGGGAGCGGGGGGGTCATGAGCAGTTCTTC.

The gene calls are TRBV19 and TRBJ2-4; TRBD1 aligns across 9 bases. The CDR3 totals 17 residues. The V and J ends lost 7 bases and 0 bases, in that order; junction bases with no gene match: 10. CDR1 is LNHDA, CDR2 SQIVND, per germline (reference sequence). The DNA for the CDR3 is TGTGCCAGTACCACCGGGGACAGGGAGGGAGCCAAAAACATTCAGTACTTC. It is translated as CASTTGDREGAKNIQYF.

The V call is TRBV18, the J call TRBJ1-1; D may be TRBD1 (5 bases). Looked up from germline, CDR1 is KGHSH and CDR2 is LQKENI. The V end lost 10 bases, the J end lost 4 bases, and 16 bases lay between the germline ends. The CDR3 totals 13 residues. CDR3 DNA: TGTGCCACCGAAGCGGTAGGGGTCACTGAAGCTTTCTTT. This encodes CATEAVGVTEAFF.

The chain couples TRBV7-9 to TRBJ2-5; TRBD1 or TRBD2 may be the D gene (6 bases each). The length of the CDR3 is 15 residues. With 5 bases removed from V and 4 bases from J, the gap between germline ends came to 17 bases. Per germline, CDR1 SEHNR and CDR2 FQNEAQ (reference sequence). Here the CDR3 DNA reads TGTGCCAGCAGCCCAGAGGGCGGAGGGGGAGAGACCCAGTACTTC. Encoded protein: CASSPEGGGGETQYF. The full variable domain, with the rest looked up from reference TRBV7-9 and TRBJ2-5, is DTGVSQNPRHKITKRGQNVTFRCDPISEHNRLYWYRQTLGQGPEFLTYFQNEAQLEKSRLLSDRFSAERPKGSFSTLEIQRTEQGDSAMYLCASSPEGGGGETQYFGPGTRLLVL.

The chain carries TRBV9 and TRBJ2-2; TRBD2 is a possible D gene (6 bases). Germline-derived CDR1 and CDR2 are SGDLS and YYNGEE. The V end lost 4 bases, the J end lost 2 bases, and 18 bases lay between the germline ends. This CDR3 contains 17 residues. The CDR3 loop is CASSTTRGGINTGELFF. CDR3 bases: TGTGCCAGCAGCACAACACGAGGAGGGATTAACACCGGGGAGCTGTTTTTT.

The chain uses TRBV12-5 and TRBJ2-3; D is unresolved. This CDR3 has 15 residues. Germline-derived CDR1 and CDR2 are LGHNT and FRNRAP. Trimming took off 2 bases at V and 1 base at J, with 10 bases between the two ends. CDR3 protein: CASGLPPEGTDTQYF. The DNA of the CDR3 is TGTGCTAGTGGTTTGCCTCCGGAAGGCACAGATACGCAGTATTTT. The whole variable domain, remainder taken from reference TRBV12-5 and TRBJ2-3, is DARVTQTPRHKVTEMGQEVTMRCQPILGHNTVFWYRQTMMQGLELLAYFRNRAPLDDSGMPKDRFSAEMPDATLATLKIQPSEPRDSAVYFCASGLPPEGTDTQYFGPGTRLTVL.

This sequence joins TRBV6-5 and TRBJ2-7; no clear D gene. CDR3 length: 14 amino acids. Between the trimmed V and J ends, which lost 1 base and 3 bases, there was a span of 10 bases. In germline, CDR1 is MNHEY, CDR2 SVGAGI. This CDR3 reads CASSYLGRYYEQYF. The CDR3 nucleotides are TGTGCCAGCAGTTACTTGGGCCGTTACTACGAGCAGTACTTC.

This clone was detected only once. This chain connects TRBV7-3 to TRBJ2-2; 7 nucleotides align to TRBD2. The germline gives CDR1 SGHTA, CDR2 FQGTGA. After removal of 9 bases from V and 0 bases from J, the junction contained 4 bases not matched to a gene. This CDR3 is built from 14 residues. The CDR3 sequence is CASSGFANTGELFF. The CDR3 nucleotides read TGTGCCAGTAGCGGGTTCGCGAACACCGGGGAGCTGTTTTTT. Full variable domain (remainder filled in from reference TRBV7-3 and TRBJ2-2): GAGVSQTPSNKVTEKGKYVELRCDPISGHTALYWYRQSLGQGPEFLIYFQGTGAADDSGLPNDRFFAVRPEGSVSTLKIQRTERGDSAVYLCASSGFANTGELFFGEGSRLTVL.

This clone was detected a few times. J is TRBJ1-2 and V is TRBV30; 8 nucleotides line up with TRBD1. Trimming at V came to 2 bases and at J to 3 bases, leaving 2 bases not matched to a gene. The CDR3 runs to 13 residues. Germline CDR1 is GTSNPN and CDR2 is SVGIG (reference sequence). The DNA of the CDR3 is TGTGCCTGGAGTCAGGGGGCGGACTATGGCTACACCTTC. This translates into CAWSQGADYGYTF.

The rearrangement joins TRBV4-1 to TRBJ1-1; D is uncertain. This CDR3 region has 15 residues. Trimming left V 1 base short and J 0 bases short, with 9 bases between. CDR1 MGHRA and CDR2 YSYEKL come from the germline V gene. CDR3 loop: CASSQAVRLNTEAFF. Written as DNA, the CDR3 is TGCGCCAGCAGCCAAGCGGTACGGTTGAACACTGAAGCTTTCTTT.

The rearrangement links TRBV2 to TRBJ2-7; 11 nucleotides match TRBD2. The CDR3 is 15 residues long. Germline CDR1 and CDR2: SNHLY and FYNNEI. Unmatched junction bases numbered 6, after V lost 6 bases and J lost 2 bases. Written as DNA, the CDR3 is TGTGCCAGCAGACTTTATAGCGGGAGGGCCTACGAGCAGTACTTC. The encoded protein is CASRLYSGRAYEQYF.

CDR3 in amino acids: CASSEGGYGDRRNEQYF. CDR3 sequence (DNA): TGTGCCAGCAGTGAAGGCGGTTACGGGGACAGGCGCAACGAGCAGTACTTC. V gene TRBV6-1 combines with J gene TRBJ2-7, with TRBD1 matching over 8 bases. Losses at the gene ends were 1 base for V and 5 bases for J; bases not matched to a gene: 13. Germline CDR1 reads MNHNS; CDR2 reads SASEGT. This CDR3 spans 17 amino acids.

The rearrangement links TRBV9 to TRBJ2-1; D is ambiguous. This CDR3 has 13 residues. The V end was cut by 0 bases, the J end by 9 bases, with 10 bases between. Germline-derived CDR1 and CDR2 are SGDLS and YYNGEE. The DNA for the CDR3 is TGTGCCAGCAGCGTAGCGAGTGGGGTTGAGCAGTTCTTC. Encoded protein: CASSVASGVEQFF.

The sample holds a few counts of this clone. The V gene is TRBV7-3, the J gene TRBJ2-3; D is unresolved. V lost 0 bases to trimming and J lost 3 bases, with 4 bases between them. The CDR3 is 13 amino acids. Germline CDR1 and CDR2: SGHTA and FQGTGA. CDR3 in DNA: TGTGCCAGCAGCTTAACAGGGACAGATACGCAGTATTTT. Amino acid sequence: CASSLTGTDTQYF.

The rearrangement uses TRBV27 and TRBJ1-1, with 7 bases identical to TRBD1. This CDR3 contains 15 residues. CDR1 MNHEY and CDR2 SMNVEV come from the germline V gene (reference sequence). V dropped 0 bases and J dropped 1; count of bases not matched to a gene: 2. The CDR3 DNA reads TGTGCCAGCAGTTTATCCCGGACAGGGAACACTGAAGCTTTCTTT. Protein sequence: CASSLSRTGNTEAFF.

This chain joins TRBV11-3 and TRBJ1-1; no reliable D call. Trimming stripped 5 bases from V and 5 bases from J, with 12 bases between. Germline lookup yields CDR1 SGHNT and CDR2 YENEEA. CDR3 length: 13 residues. The CDR3 protein is CASSLLPATEAFF. The CDR3 bases are TGTGCCAGCAGCCTTCTCCCGGCGACTGAAGCTTTCTTT. The whole variable domain, remainder taken from reference TRBV11-3 and TRBJ1-1, is EAGVVQSPRYKIIEKKQPVAFWCNPISGHNTLYWYLQNLGQGPELLIRYENEEAVDDSQLPKDRFSAERLKGVDSTLKIQPAELGDSAVYLCASSLLPATEAFFGQGTRLTVV.

This clone was seen a single time. The V call is TRBV30, the J call TRBJ1-2, with 8 bases identical to TRBD1. Trimming at V came to 5 bases and at J to 5 bases, leaving 7 bases not matched to a gene. CDR1 is GTSNPN and CDR2 is SVGIG in the germline V gene (reference sequence). The CDR3 runs to 13 residues. The CDR3 nucleotides are TGTGCCTGGCTTCAGGGGGCGCGGTATGGCTACACCTTC. Translated: CAWLQGARYGYTF.

The chain has TRBV30 and TRBJ1-2; D is undetermined. CDR3 length: 15 residues. V was cut by 1 base and J by 4 bases, with 16 bases left in between. The germline V gene has CDR1 GTSNPN and CDR2 SVGIG (reference sequence). Here the CDR3 DNA reads TGTGCCTGGAGTGCCCAACGTGTCATAAGCTATGGCTACACCTTC. Translated: CAWSAQRVISYGYTF.

In its sample, this clone was seen a few times. This chain joins TRBV29-1 and TRBJ1-5; D remains ambiguous. Trimming shortened V by 2 bases and J by 0 bases, and 5 bases separated the two germline ends. The CDR3 is 13 amino acids. Germline lookup yields CDR1 SQVTM and CDR2 ANQGSEA. CDR3 nucleotide sequence: TGCAGCGTTGAATCGGGTAGCAATCAGCCCCAGCATTTT. This encodes CSVESGSNQPQHF. Looking up the rest from reference TRBV29-1 and TRBJ1-5 gives the full variable domain: SAVISQKPSRDICQRGTSLTIQCQVDSQVTMMFWYRQQPGQSLTLIATANQGSEATYESGFVIDKFPISRPNLTFSTLTVSNMSPEDSSIYLCSVESGSNQPQHFGDGTRLSIL.

The chain couples TRBV7-2 to TRBJ2-7, with 9 bases fitting TRBD2. The CDR3 covers 15 residues. Trimming took 3 bases from V and 2 from J; bases not matched to a gene: 5. Germline CDR1 and CDR2: SGHTA and FQGNSA. The CDR3 sequence is CASSLGLAITYEQYF. In DNA form, the CDR3 reads TGTGCCAGCAGCTTGGGACTAGCTATCACCTACGAGCAGTACTTC.

The J gene is TRBJ2-7, the V gene TRBV19; no clear D gene. V lost 5 bases and J 0 bases, leaving 14 bases between the germline ends. The CDR3 extends over 15 amino acids. Germline V gene data show CDR1 as LNHDA and CDR2 as SQIVND (reference sequence). The CDR3 DNA reads as TGTGCCAGTAGTCAGTTCGTCATGGGCTCCTACGAGCAGTACTTC. Translating gives CASSQFVMGSYEQYF. Full variable domain (outside the CDR3, taken from reference TRBV19 and TRBJ2-7): DGGITQSPKYLFRKEGQNVTLSCEQNLNHDAMYWYRQDPGQGLRLIYYSQIVNDFQKGDIAEGYSVSREKKESFPLTVTSAQKNPTAFYLCASSQFVMGSYEQYFGPGTRLTVT.

V and J are TRBV7-3 and TRBJ2-3; 7 bases fit TRBD2. This CDR3 has 18 residues. Germline V lookup: CDR1 SGHTA, CDR2 FQGTGA. V lost 2 bases to trimming and J lost 1 base; unmatched junction nucleotides: 12. The CDR3 region is CASSLLPSGTNGTDTQYF. In nucleotides, the CDR3 is TGTGCCAGCAGCTTACTTCCTAGCGGTACGAACGGCACAGATACGCAGTATTTT.

J is TRBJ2-1 and V is TRBV5-1; D not certain. Trimming cost V 4 bases and J 7 bases, with 9 bases left between them. Per germline, CDR1 SGHRS and CDR2 YFSETQ. The CDR3 spans 12 residues. The DNA of the CDR3 is TGCGCCAGCAGCGCGGCTAGGAATGAGCAGTTCTTC. Its protein product is CASSAARNEQFF.

The chain employs TRBV7-2 and TRBJ1-6; 7 bases are a match to TRBD1. The CDR3 length is 15 residues. Germline CDR1 SGHTA, CDR2 FQGNSA. V shed 5 bases, J shed 3 bases, and the junction held 4 bases outside the gene matches. The CDR3 is CASSAGQNYNSPLHF. The DNA for the CDR3 is TGTGCCAGCAGCGCGGGACAGAACTATAATTCACCCCTCCACTTT.

The V gene is TRBV5-8, the J gene TRBJ1-4; 7 bases are a match to TRBD1. J was trimmed by 7 bases and V by 2 bases; bases with no gene match: 8. Germline CDR1 SGHTS, CDR2 YDEGEE. The CDR3 contains 15 residues. CDR3 loop: CASSFRQGGVEKLFF. CDR3 nucleotide sequence: TGTGCCAGCAGCTTCCGACAGGGTGGGGTTGAAAAACTGTTTTTT.

Worth noting for this clone: An end of the junction does not agree with germline; a read error may underlie this. The V call is TRBV10-1, the J call TRBJ2-1; no clear D gene. CDR3 length: 11 residues. CDR1 and CDR2 from the germline V gene are WNHNN and SYGVQD (reference sequence). The CDR3 DNA reads as TGCGCCAGCCCAGTTCGGTCCGGTGGGGTCTTC. Residues: CASPVRSGGVF.

The chain carries TRBV5-6 and TRBJ2-1; no firm D call. Trimming removed 0 bases from V and 5 bases from J, with 6 bases in between. The CDR3 is 13 residues long. From germline, CDR1 is SGHDT and CDR2 YYEEEE. CDR3 residues: CASSLVQNNEQFF. DNA for the CDR3: TGTGCCAGCAGCTTGGTACAGAACAATGAGCAGTTCTTC. The full variable domain, rest sourced from reference TRBV5-6 and TRBJ2-1, is DAGVTQSPTHLIKTRGQQVTLRCSPKSGHDTVSWYQQALGQGPQFIFQYYEEEERQRGNFPDRFSGHQFPNYSSELNVNALLLGDSALYLCASSLVQNNEQFFGPGTRLTVL.

The gene calls are TRBV30 and TRBJ1-6; 8 bases agree with TRBD1. V lost 4 bases to trimming and J lost 4 bases; unmatched junction nucleotides: 6. Germline values: CDR1 GTSNPN, CDR2 SVGIG (reference sequence). This CDR3 has 15 residues. Here the CDR3 reads CAWNIRTGYNSPLHF. CDR3 nucleotide sequence: TGTGCCTGGAACATCCGGACAGGGTATAATTCACCCCTCCACTTT.

A note on this clone: This sample also contains other DNA sequences that code for the same CDR3. The chain employs TRBV9 and TRBJ2-1; 12 bases are a match to TRBD2. V shed 4 bases, J shed 7 bases, and the junction held 9 bases outside the gene matches. The CDR3 is made up of 16 amino acids. Looked up from germline, CDR1 is SGDLS and CDR2 is YYNGEE. The CDR3 here is CASSSRTSGTRNEQFF. The CDR3 nucleotides read TGTGCCAGCAGCTCTCGGACTAGCGGGACGAGGAATGAGCAGTTCTTC. The entire variable domain, with the rest obtained from reference TRBV9 and TRBJ2-1, is as follows: DSGVTQTPKHLITATGQRVTLRCSPRSGDLSVYWYQQSLDQGLQFLIQYYNGEERAKGNILERFSAQQFPDLHSELNLSSLELGDSALYFCASSSRTSGTRNEQFFGPGTRLTVL.